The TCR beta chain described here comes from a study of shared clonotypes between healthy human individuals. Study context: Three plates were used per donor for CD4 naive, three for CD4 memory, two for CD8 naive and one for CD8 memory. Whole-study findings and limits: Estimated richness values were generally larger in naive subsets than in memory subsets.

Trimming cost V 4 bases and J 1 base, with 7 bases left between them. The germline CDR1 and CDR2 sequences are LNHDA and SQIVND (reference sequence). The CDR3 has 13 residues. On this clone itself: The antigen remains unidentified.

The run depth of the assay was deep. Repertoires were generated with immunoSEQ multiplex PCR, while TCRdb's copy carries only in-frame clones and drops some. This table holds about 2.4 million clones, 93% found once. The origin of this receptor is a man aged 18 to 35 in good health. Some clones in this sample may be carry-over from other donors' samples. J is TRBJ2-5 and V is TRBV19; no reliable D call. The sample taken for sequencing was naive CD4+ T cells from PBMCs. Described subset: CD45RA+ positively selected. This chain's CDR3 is CASSKAAQETQYF. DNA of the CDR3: TGTGCCAGTAGTAAGGCAGCCCAAGAGACCCAGTACTTC.